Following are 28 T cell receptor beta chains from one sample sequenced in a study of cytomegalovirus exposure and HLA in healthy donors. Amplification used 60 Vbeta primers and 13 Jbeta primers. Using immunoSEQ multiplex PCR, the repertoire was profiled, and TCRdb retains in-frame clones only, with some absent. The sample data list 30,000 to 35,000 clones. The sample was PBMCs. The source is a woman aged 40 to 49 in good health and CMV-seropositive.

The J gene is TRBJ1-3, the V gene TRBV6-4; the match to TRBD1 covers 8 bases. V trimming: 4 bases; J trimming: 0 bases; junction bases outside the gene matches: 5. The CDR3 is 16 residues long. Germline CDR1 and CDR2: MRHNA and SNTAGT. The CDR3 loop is CASSVPGQDSGNTIYF. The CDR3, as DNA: TGTGCCAGCAGTGTCCCGGGACAGGACTCTGGAAACACCATATATTTT.

The CDR3 DNA reads as TGTGCCAGCCGCAGGTCTCAAGGAAATGAAAAACTGTTTTTT. Its translation: CASRRSQGNEKLFF. This chain uses TRBV2 with TRBJ1-4; D gene uncertain. Trimming removed 8 bases at V and 5 bases at J, with 15 bases between. The CDR3 has 14 residues. CDR1 and CDR2 from the germline V gene are SNHLY and FYNNEI.

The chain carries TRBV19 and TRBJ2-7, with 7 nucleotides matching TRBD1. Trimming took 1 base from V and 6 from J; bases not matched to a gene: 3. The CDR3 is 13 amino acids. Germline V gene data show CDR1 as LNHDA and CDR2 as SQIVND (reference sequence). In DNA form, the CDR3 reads TGTGCCAGTAGTATAGTATACAGGGGCGAGCAGTACTTC. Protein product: CASSIVYRGEQYF.

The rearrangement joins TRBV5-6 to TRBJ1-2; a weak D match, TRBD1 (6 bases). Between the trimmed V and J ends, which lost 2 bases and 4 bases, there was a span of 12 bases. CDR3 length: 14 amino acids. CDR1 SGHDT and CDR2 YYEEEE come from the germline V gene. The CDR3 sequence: CASSLQGRVYGYTF. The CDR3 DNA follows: TGTGCCAGCAGCTTACAGGGTAGGGTCTATGGCTACACCTTC. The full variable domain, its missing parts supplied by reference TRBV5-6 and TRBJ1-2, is DAGVTQSPTHLIKTRGQQVTLRCSPKSGHDTVSWYQQALGQGPQFIFQYYEEEERQRGNFPDRFSGHQFPNYSSELNVNALLLGDSALYLCASSLQGRVYGYTFGSGTRLTVV.

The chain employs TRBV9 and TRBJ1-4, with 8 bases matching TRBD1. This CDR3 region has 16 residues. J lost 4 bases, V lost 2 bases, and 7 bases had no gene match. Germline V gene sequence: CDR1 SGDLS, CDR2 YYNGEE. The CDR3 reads CASSVGRQGFNEKLFF. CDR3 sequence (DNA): TGTGCCAGCAGCGTCGGGAGACAGGGGTTTAATGAAAAACTGTTTTTT.

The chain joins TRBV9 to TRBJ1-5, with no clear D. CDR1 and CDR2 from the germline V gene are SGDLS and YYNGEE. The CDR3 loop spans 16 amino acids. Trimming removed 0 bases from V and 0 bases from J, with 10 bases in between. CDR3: CASSVGGVNSNQPQHF. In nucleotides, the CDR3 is TGTGCCAGCAGCGTAGGCGGGGTAAATAGCAATCAGCCCCAGCATTTT.

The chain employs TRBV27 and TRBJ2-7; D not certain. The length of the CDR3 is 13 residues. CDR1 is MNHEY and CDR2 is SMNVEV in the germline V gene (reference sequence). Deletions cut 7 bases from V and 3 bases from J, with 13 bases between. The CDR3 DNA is TGTGCCAGCATTGGATACAGATTCTACGAGCAGTACTTC. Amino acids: CASIGYRFYEQYF.

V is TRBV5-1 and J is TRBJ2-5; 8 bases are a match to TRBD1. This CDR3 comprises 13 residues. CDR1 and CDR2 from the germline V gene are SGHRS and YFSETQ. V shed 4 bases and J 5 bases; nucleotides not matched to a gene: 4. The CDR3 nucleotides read TGCGCCAGCAGCCAGGGGGCGGGTGAGACCCAGTACTTC. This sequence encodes CASSQGAGETQYF.

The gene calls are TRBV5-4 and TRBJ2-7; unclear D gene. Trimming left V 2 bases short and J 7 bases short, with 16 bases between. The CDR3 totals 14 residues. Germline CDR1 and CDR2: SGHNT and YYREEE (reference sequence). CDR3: CASSLSGVQSEQYF. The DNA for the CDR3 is TGTGCCAGCAGCTTATCTGGAGTGCAGAGTGAGCAGTACTTC.

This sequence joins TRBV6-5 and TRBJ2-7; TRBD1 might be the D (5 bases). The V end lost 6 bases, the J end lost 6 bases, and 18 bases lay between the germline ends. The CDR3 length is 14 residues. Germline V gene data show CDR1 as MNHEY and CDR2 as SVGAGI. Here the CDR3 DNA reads TGTGCCAGCAGCCCCCCCGGACAAAAGGGCGAGCAGTACTTC. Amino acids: CASSPPGQKGEQYF.

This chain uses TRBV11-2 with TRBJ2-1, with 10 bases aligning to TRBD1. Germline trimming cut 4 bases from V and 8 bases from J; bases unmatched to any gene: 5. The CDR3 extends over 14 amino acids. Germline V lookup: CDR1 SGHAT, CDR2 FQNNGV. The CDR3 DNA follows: TGTGCCAGCAGCTCTCGGGACAGGGGACATGAGCAGTTCTTC. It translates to CASSSRDRGHEQFF.

The CDR3 coding sequence is TGTGCCAGCTCGCCAGACAAGGAAGACGCCTACGAGCAGTACTTC. It encodes CASSPDKEDAYEQYF. The rearrangement joins TRBV18 to TRBJ2-7, with D unclear. V gave up 6 bases and J gave up 2 bases, with 17 bases separating them. The length of the CDR3 is 15 residues. The germline V gene has CDR1 KGHSH and CDR2 LQKENI.

The CDR3 bases are TGTGCCAGTAGTATCCAGAAACAAGAGACCCAGTACTTC. The encoded protein is CASSIQKQETQYF. The V gene is TRBV19, the J gene TRBJ2-5; the D is unclear. This CDR3 comprises 13 residues. Per the germline V gene, CDR1 is LNHDA and CDR2 is SQIVND (reference sequence). Trimming stripped 3 bases from V and 2 bases from J, with 7 bases between.

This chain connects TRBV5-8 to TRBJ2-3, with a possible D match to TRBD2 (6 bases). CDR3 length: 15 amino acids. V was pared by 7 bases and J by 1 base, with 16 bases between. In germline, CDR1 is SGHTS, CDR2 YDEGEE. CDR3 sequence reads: CASGLGGIGTDTQYF. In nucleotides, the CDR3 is TGTGCCAGCGGCCTTGGAGGGATCGGCACAGATACGCAGTATTTT.

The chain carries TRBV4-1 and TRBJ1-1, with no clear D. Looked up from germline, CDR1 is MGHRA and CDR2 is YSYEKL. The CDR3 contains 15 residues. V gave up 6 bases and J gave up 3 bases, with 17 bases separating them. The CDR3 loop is CASRQKPILDTEAFF. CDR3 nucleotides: TGCGCCAGCAGACAAAAGCCGATTTTGGACACTGAAGCTTTCTTT.

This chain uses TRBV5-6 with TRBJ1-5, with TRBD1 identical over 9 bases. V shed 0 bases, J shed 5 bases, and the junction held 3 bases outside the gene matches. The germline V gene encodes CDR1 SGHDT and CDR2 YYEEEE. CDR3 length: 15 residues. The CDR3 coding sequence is TGTGCCAGCAGCTTGGACAGGGGGCTGGATCAGCCCCAGCATTTT. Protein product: CASSLDRGLDQPQHF.

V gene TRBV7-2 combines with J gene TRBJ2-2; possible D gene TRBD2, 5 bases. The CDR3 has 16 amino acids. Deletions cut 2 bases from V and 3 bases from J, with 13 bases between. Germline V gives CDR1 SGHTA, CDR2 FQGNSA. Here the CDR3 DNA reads TGTGCCAGCAGCTTAAACCTTATCGGGGACACCGGGGAGCTGTTTTTT. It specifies CASSLNLIGDTGELFF.

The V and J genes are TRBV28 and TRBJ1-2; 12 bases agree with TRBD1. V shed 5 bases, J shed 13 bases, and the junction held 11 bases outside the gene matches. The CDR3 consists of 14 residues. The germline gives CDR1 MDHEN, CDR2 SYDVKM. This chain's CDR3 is CASSLTMGQGAVTF. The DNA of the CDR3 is TGTGCCAGCAGTCTAACCATGGGACAGGGGGCCGTCACCTTC.

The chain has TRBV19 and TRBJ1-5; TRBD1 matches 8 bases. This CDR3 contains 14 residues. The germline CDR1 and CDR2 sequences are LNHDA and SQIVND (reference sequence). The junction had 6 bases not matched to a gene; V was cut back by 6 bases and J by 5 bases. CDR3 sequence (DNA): TGTGCCAGTAGGGGATTGGACAGGGATCAGCCCCAGCATTTT. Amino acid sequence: CASRGLDRDQPQHF.

CDR3 bases: TGTGCCAGCAGTTATGACAGCAATTCACCCCTCCACTTT. It is translated as CASSYDSNSPLHF. The genes are TRBV6-5 and TRBJ1-6; TRBD1 might be the D (5 bases). The ends were cut back, 3 bases at V and 7 bases at J, with 7 bases in the middle. CDR3 size: 13 residues. From germline, CDR1 is MNHEY and CDR2 SVGAGI.

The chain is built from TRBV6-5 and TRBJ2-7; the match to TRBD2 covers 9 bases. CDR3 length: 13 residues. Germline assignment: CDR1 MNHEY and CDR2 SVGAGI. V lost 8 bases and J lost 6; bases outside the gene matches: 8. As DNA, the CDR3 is TGTGCCAGCCCATTAGCGGGAGTTACCGAGCAGTACTTC. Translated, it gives CASPLAGVTEQYF.

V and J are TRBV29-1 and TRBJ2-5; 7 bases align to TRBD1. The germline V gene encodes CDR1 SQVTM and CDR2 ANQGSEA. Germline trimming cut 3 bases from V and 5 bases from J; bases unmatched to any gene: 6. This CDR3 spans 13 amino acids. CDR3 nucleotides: TGCAGCGTTGACCGGCAGGGGGACGAGACCCAGTACTTC. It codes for CSVDRQGDETQYF.

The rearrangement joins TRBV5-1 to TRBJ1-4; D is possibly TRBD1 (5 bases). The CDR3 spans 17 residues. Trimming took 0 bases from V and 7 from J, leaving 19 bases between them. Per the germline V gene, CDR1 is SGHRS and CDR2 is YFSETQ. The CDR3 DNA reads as TGCGCCAGCAGCTTGGCCACCTTAGGGGCTTCGGGTGAAAAACTGTTTTTT. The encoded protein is CASSLATLGASGEKLFF. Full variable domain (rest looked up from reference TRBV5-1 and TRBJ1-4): KAGVTQTPRYLIKTRGQQVTLSCSPISGHRSVSWYQQTPGQGLQFLFEYFSETQRNKGNFPGRFSGRQFSNSRSEMNVSTLELGDSALYLCASSLATLGASGEKLFFGSGTQLSVL.

The CDR3 loop is CASSLSGGYNEQFF. For the CDR3, the DNA is TGTGCCAGCAGCTTATCAGGGGGCTACAATGAGCAGTTCTTC. This chain joins TRBV7-3 and TRBJ2-1; 7 positions agree with TRBD1. The germline gives CDR1 SGHTA, CDR2 FQGTGA. The J segment lost 3 bases and the V segment lost 2 bases, leaving 1 base of the junction unmatched. The CDR3 runs 14 residues.

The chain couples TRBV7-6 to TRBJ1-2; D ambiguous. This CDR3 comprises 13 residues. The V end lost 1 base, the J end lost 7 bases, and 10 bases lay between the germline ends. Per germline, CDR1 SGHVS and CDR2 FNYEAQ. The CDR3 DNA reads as TGTGCCAGCAGCTTAGGAGGGTCCGTTGGCTACACCTTC. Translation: CASSLGGSVGYTF.

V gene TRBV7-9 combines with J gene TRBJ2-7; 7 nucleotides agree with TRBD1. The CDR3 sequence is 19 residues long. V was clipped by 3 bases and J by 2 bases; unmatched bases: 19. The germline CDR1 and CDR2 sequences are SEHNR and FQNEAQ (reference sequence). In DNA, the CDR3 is TGTGCCAGCAGCTTTCCCTTTTCAAGTTCGGGACAGAAAGCCTACGAGCAGTACTTC. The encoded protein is CASSFPFSSSGQKAYEQYF.

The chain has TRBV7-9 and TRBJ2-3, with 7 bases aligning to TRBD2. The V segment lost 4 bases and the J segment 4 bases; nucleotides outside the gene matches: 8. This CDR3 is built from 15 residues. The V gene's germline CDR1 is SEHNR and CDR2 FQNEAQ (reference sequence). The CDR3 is CASSYILGGPDTQYF. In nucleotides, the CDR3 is TGTGCCAGCAGCTATATTTTGGGAGGGCCAGATACGCAGTATTTT.

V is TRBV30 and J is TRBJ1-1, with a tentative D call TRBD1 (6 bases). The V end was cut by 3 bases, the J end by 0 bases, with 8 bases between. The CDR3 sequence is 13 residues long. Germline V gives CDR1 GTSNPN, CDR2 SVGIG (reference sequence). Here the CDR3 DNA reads TGTGCCTGGAGGAGACAGGTGAACACTGAAGCTTTCTTT. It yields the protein CAWRRQVNTEAFF.